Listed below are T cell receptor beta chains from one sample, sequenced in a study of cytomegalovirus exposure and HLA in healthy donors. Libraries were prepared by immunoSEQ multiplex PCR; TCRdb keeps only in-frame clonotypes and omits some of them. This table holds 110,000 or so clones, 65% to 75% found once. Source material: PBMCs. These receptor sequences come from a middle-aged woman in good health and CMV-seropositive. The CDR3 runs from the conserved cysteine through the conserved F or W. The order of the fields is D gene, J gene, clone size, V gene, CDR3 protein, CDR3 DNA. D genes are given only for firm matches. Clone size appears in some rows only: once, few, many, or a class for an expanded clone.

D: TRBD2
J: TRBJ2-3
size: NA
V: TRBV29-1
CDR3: CSGSSGREGRTDTQYF
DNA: TGCAGCGGGTCTAGCGGGAGAGAAGGGAGAACAGATACGCAGTATTTT

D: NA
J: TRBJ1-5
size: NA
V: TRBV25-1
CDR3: CASSAGFNQPQHF
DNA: TGTGCCAGCAGTGCAGGGTTCAATCAGCCCCAGCATTTT

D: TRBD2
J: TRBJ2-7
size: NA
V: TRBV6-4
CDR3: CASIPYQTSGPSYEQYF
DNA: TGTGCCAGCATACCCTATCAGACTAGCGGGCCCTCCTACGAGCAGTACTTC

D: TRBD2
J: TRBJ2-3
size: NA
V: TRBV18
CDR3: CASSPGGGGLTDTQYF
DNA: TGTGCCAGCTCACCAGGCGGGGGAGGACTCACAGATACGCAGTATTTT

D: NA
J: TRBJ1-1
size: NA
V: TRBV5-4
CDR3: CASSLDRANTEAFF
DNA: TGTGCCAGCAGCTTGGACAGGGCGAACACTGAAGCTTTCTTT

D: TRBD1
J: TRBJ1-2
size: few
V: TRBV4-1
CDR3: CASSQVSGGDYGYTF
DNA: TGCGCCAGCAGCCAAGTCTCAGGGGGAGACTATGGCTACACCTTC

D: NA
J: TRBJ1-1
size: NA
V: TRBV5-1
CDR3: CASSLFGGGNTEAFF
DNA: TGCGCCAGCAGCTTGTTCGGGGGAGGGAACACTGAAGCTTTCTTT

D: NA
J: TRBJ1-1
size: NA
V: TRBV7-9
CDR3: CASSLIQGSRDTEAFF
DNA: TGTGCCAGCAGCTTAATACAGGGTAGCAGGGACACTGAAGCTTTCTTT

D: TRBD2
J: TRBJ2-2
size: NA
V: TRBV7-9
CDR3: CASSLPPGGAFTGELFF
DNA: TGTGCCAGCAGCCTACCCCCGGGAGGGGCTTTCACCGGGGAGCTGTTTTTT

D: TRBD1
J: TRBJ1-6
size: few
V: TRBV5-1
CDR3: CASSWIPGQQSPLHF
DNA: TGCGCCAGCAGCTGGATCCCGGGACAGCAGTCACCCCTCCACTTT

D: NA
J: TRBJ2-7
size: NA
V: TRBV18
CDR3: CASSRVRGYEQYF
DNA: TGTGCCAGCTCACGGGTTAGGGGTTACGAGCAGTACTTC

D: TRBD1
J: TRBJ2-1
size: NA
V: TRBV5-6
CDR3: CASSPDRVRYPSYNEQFF
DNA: TGTGCCAGCAGCCCCGACAGGGTCCGGTACCCCTCCTACAATGAGCAGTTCTTC

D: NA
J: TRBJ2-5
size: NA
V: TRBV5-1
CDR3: CASSLGKGGRQETQYF
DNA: TGCGCCAGCAGCTTGGGGAAAGGAGGGAGGCAAGAGACCCAGTACTTC

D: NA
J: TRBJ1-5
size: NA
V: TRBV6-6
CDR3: CASSYSRLLFQPQHF
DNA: TGTGCCAGCAGTTACTCGAGATTGTTGTTTCAGCCCCAGCATTTT

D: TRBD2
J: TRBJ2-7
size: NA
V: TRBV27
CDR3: CASSFVAGAGYEQYF
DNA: TGTGCCAGCAGTTTTGTGGCGGGAGCAGGTTACGAGCAGTACTTC

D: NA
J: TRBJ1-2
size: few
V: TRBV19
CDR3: CASSRTDTYGYTF
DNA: TGTGCCAGTAGTAGGACAGACACCTATGGCTACACCTTC

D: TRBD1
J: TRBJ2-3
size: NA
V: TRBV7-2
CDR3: CASSRGTGPFSTDTQYF
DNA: TGTGCCAGCAGCCGAGGGACAGGCCCGTTTAGCACAGATACGCAGTATTTT

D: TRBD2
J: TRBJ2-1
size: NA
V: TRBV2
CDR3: CASSTGTSGEQFF
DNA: TGTGCCAGCAGTACCGGGACTAGCGGTGAGCAGTTCTTC

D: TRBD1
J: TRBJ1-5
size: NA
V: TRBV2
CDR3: CASSLRTGYQSQHF
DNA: TGTGCCAGCAGTCTTAGGACAGGGTATCAGTCCCAGCATTTT

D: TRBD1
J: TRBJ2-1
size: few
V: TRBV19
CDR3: CASSAQTGSSYNEQFF
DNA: TGTGCCAGTAGTGCCCAGACAGGGAGCTCCTACAATGAGCAGTTCTTC

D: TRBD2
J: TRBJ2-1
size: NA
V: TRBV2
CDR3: CASGGSPSYNEQFF
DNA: TGTGCCAGCGGCGGGAGCCCCTCCTACAATGAGCAGTTCTTC

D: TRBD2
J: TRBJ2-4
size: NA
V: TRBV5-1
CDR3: CASSLGTSEAIQYF
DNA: TGCGCCAGCAGCCTTGGGACTAGCGAGGCCATTCAGTACTTC

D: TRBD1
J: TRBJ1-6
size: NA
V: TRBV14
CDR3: CASSQERAGGSPLHF
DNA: TGTGCCAGCAGCCAAGAGCGGGCAGGGGGTTCACCCCTCCACTTT

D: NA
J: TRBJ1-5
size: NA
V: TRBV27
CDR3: CASSYQGFGNQPQHF
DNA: TGTGCCAGCAGTTACCAGGGATTCGGCAATCAGCCCCAGCATTTT

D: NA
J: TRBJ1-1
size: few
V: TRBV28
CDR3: CASSPSGDMNTEAFF
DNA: TGTGCCAGCAGTCCGTCTGGGGACATGAACACTGAAGCTTTCTTT

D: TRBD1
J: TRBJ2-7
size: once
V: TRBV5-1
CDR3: CASSLVRGPYEQYF
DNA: TGCGCCAGCAGCTTGGTTAGGGGGCCCTACGAGCAGTACTTC

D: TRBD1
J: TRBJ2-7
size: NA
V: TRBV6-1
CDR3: CASSVGTGGAGEQYF
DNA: TGTGCCAGCAGTGTCGGGACAGGGGGCGCGGGGGAGCAGTACTTC